The sequence of this T cell receptor beta chain was determined in a study of cytomegalovirus exposure and HLA in healthy donors. This clone was recorded only once. This CDR3 is built from 14 residues. Trimming at V came to 5 bases and at J to 4 bases, leaving 4 bases not matched to a gene. The germline V gene encodes CDR1 SGHTA and CDR2 FQGTGA. A multiplex PCR was run with 60 Vbeta primers and 13 Jbeta primers. The repertoire was sequenced with immunoSEQ multiplex PCR; TCRdb's copy has only in-frame clones and lacks some. Here the sample spans approximately 150,000 clones, 80% to 90% being singletons.

The source of this sequence is a woman aged 25-40 years in good health and CMV-seropositive. The chain has TRBV7-3 and TRBJ2-1; 8 bases are a match to TRBD2. The sample taken for sequencing was PBMCs. The CDR3 sequence is CASSPRGEYNEQFF. CDR3 nucleotide sequence: TGTGCCAGCAGCCCGCGGGGGGAATACAATGAGCAGTTCTTC.